A selection of T cell receptor beta chains follows, all from one sample in a study of T cells in Graves' hyperthyroidism and ophthalmopathy. TCRdb passed the multiplex PCR reads through MiXCR, listing each CDR3 protein once. The profile covers approximately 740,000 distinct CDR3 sequences, with 13% to 15% appearing a single time and roughly a tenth taken by the ten largest. The specimen sequenced was blood. The source is a woman between 18 and 29 years old with Graves' hyperthyroidism. The CDR3 runs from the conserved cysteine through the conserved F or W. A D gene is named only where the DNA matches it firmly. Clone size is not always given. Where it is, it says once, few, many or a class for expanded clones.

j_gene,v_gene,d_gene,abundance,CDR3nt,CDR3aa
TRBJ2-7,TRBV10-3,NA,NA,TGTGCCATCAGTGAGCCGGGGATAAAGGGCTACGAGCAGTACTTC,CAISEPGIKGYEQYF
TRBJ2-2,TRBV13,NA,many,TGTGCCAGCAGCCCCGGTATGATGTGGGGAGAAAGGGAGCTGTTTTTT,CASSPGMMWGERELFF
TRBJ2-1,TRBV12-3/TRBV12-4,TRBD2,NA,TGTGCCAGCGCATCGGGGAGTAGCGGGGAGTACAATGAGCAGTTCTTC,CASASGSSGEYNEQFF
TRBJ2-2,TRBV28,NA,many,TGTGCCAGCAGCGCACGGGGCGGGGCGATCGACACCGGGGAGCTGTTTTTT,CASSARGGAIDTGELFF
TRBJ2-3,TRBV20-1,TRBD2,few,TGCAGTGCTAGAGAGGGACTAGCGGGAGACGTTTGGAGCACAGATACGCAGTATTTT,CSAREGLAGDVWSTDTQYF
TRBJ2-6,TRBV4-1,NA,NA,TGCGCCAGCAGCCGCTCCGACATCTCTGGGGCCAACGTCCTGACTTTC,CASSRSDISGANVLTF
TRBJ2-7,TRBV7-2,TRBD1,many,TGTGCCAGCAGCTCCTACACCATGGACAGGACAAACGAGCAGTACTTC,CASSSYTMDRTNEQYF
TRBJ2-1,TRBV2,TRBD2,many,TGTGCCAGCACCCTCCGGACTAGCGGACACTCCTACAATGAGCAGTTCTTC,CASTLRTSGHSYNEQFF
TRBJ2-3,TRBV18,TRBD2,few,TGTGCCAGCTCACCCGGTATCGGTAGCGGGAGGCGGTATACAGATACGCAGTATTTT,CASSPGIGSGRRYTDTQYF
TRBJ2-4,TRBV20-1,TRBD2,NA,TGCAGTGCTGCCCCGGGGGGGCTAAACATTCAGTACTTC,CSAAPGGLNIQYF
TRBJ2-2,TRBV28,NA,many,TGTGCCAGCAGGACAGGGAACACCGGGGAGCTGTTTTTT,CASRTGNTGELFF
TRBJ2-1,TRBV20-1,TRBD2,few,TGCAGTGCTAGAGTGTCCAGCGGGGGCTCCTACAATGAGCAGTTCTTC,CSARVSSGGSYNEQFF
TRBJ2-7,TRBV5-6,TRBD1,NA,TGTGCCAGCGCTAGTACAGGGGGCGGGAGCTACGAGCAGTACTTC,CASASTGGGSYEQYF
TRBJ2-1,TRBV2,TRBD2,NA,TGTGCCAGCAGTGAAGTACTAGCGACGGGTTACAATGAGCAGTTCTTC,CASSEVLATGYNEQFF
TRBJ2-7,TRBV13,NA,many,TGTGCCAGCAGCTTAGGACGCCACTCCTACGAGCAGTACTTC,CASSLGRHSYEQYF
TRBJ2-1,TRBV20-1,TRBD2,many,TGCAGTGCTAGACTGGGACTAGCGGGAGTCAATGAGCAGTTCTTC,CSARLGLAGVNEQFF
TRBJ2-2,TRBV7-9,TRBD1,NA,TGTGCCAGCAGCTTAATAAAGCTCGGGACAGGCAACACCGGGGAGCTGTTTTTT,CASSLIKLGTGNTGELFF
TRBJ1-2,TRBV3-1,NA,many,TGTGCCAGCAGCCAGGTAGACATCCCTGGCTACACCTTC,CASSQVDIPGYTF
TRBJ1-2,TRBV7-2,TRBD1,NA,TGTGCCAGCAGCTTCGGGGCAGGGGGCTCCTATGGCTACACCTTC,CASSFGAGGSYGYTF
TRBJ1-5,TRBV20-1,TRBD1,many,TGCAGTGCTAGAGCGCGGGGGACAGGAGGGGGGCTTTTGGGCGGCAATCAGCCCCAGCATTTT,CSARARGTGGGLLGGNQPQHF
TRBJ2-7,TRBV29-1,NA,NA,TGCAGCGTTGAAAAGGGTGAGGGCCACGAGCAGTACTTC,CSVEKGEGHEQYF
TRBJ2-1,TRBV24-1,NA,NA,TGTGCCACCAGTGAGACAGATCGCAATGAGCAGTTCTTC,CATSETDRNEQFF
TRBJ2-7,TRBV27,TRBD2,many,TGTGCCAGCAGTTTATCTCCCATAGCGGGAACGCCCTACGAGCAGTACTTC,CASSLSPIAGTPYEQYF
TRBJ2-7,TRBV20-1,TRBD2,many,TGCAGTGCTAGAGGGGAAACTAGCGCCTCACCAACCTGGCCTGGAGAGCAGTACTTC,CSARGETSASPTWPGEQYF
TRBJ1-1,TRBV2,NA,few,TGTGCCGGCAGTCGGGTTATGAACACTGAAGCTTTCTTT,CAGSRVMNTEAFF
TRBJ2-7,TRBV20-1,TRBD2,many,TGCAGTGCTAGAGACTCCACCACCCTAGCGGCTCAAAGGAGAAGTTCCTACGAGCAGTACTTC,CSARDSTTLAAQRRSSYEQYF
TRBJ2-5,TRBV4-1,NA,NA,TGCGCCAGCAGCCAAGTCCCAAGGACGGAGACCCAGTACTTC,CASSQVPRTETQYF
TRBJ2-5,TRBV20-1,TRBD2,NA,TGCAGCGCTACAGGCGGGAGTGAGACCCAGTACTTC,CSATGGSETQYF
TRBJ1-4,TRBV6-1,NA,few,TGTGCCAGCAGTCTCCTGGCACGGGGAAAAGAAAAACTGTTTTTT,CASSLLARGKEKLFF
TRBJ2-7,TRBV7-9,TRBD2,NA,TGTGCCAGCAGCCCAAGGCCTATTTATGCGGGGGCCTACGAGCAGTACTTC,CASSPRPIYAGAYEQYF
TRBJ2-7,TRBV2,TRBD1,NA,TGTGCCAGCAGTGAAACGGGACAGGGATTCTACGAGCAGTACTTC,CASSETGQGFYEQYF
TRBJ1-4,TRBV16,NA,few,TGTGCCAGCAGCCAAATTACGGGAGAAAAACTGTTTTTT,CASSQITGEKLFF
TRBJ2-1,TRBV30,NA,many,TGTGCCTGGAGGAGGACCAATGAGCAGTTCTTC,CAWRRTNEQFF
TRBJ2-2,TRBV6-2/TRBV6-3,NA,once,TGTGCCAGTAGTATGTGGCAGGGGACGAACACCGGGGAGCTGTTTTTT,CASSMWQGTNTGELFF
TRBJ1-5,TRBV28,NA,NA,TGTGCCAGCAGCATACAGCCGAATCAGCCCCAGCATTTT,CASSIQPNQPQHF
TRBJ2-4,TRBV19,NA,NA,TGTGCCAGTGGTGGCAAAAACATTCAGTACTTC,CASGGKNIQYF
TRBJ1-1,TRBV4-1,NA,many,TGCGCCAGCAGCCCGAGGGTAGGCGTGAACACTGAAGCTTTCTTT,CASSPRVGVNTEAFF
TRBJ2-5,TRBV15,NA,few,TGTGCCACCAGCAGAGATAGAAGACCACTAACCCAGTACTTC,CATSRDRRPLTQYF
TRBJ2-5,TRBV28,TRBD2,NA,TGTGCCAGCAGAAAGTCGGGACTAGCGGGATTGTGGGAGACCCAGTACTTC,CASRKSGLAGLWETQYF
TRBJ2-1,TRBV28,TRBD2,many,TGTGCCAGCAGCCGCCCCTTGGGACTAGCGGGAGTTACGAGTGAGCAGTTCTTC,CASSRPLGLAGVTSEQFF
TRBJ2-3,TRBV7-9,NA,NA,TGTGCCAGCAGTCCTGTTTCGTTAGATACGCAGTATTTT,CASSPVSLDTQYF
TRBJ1-1,TRBV19,NA,NA,TGTGCCAGTAGATCGGGGAGGAACACTGAAGCTTTCTTT,CASRSGRNTEAFF
TRBJ2-1,TRBV5-1,NA,few,TGCGCCAGCAGCTTAAGGCCCAGGGGCCAGCCGGGGCTATCCTACAATGAGCAGTTCTTC,CASSLRPRGQPGLSYNEQFF
TRBJ2-2,TRBV7-8,NA,few,TGTGCCAGCAGCTTGAGCCGGAACGGCGCCGGGGAGCTGTTTTTT,CASSLSRNGAGELFF
TRBJ2-7,TRBV6-1,TRBD2,NA,TGTGCCAGCCACCCCACTAGCGGGAGCTCCTACGAGCAGTACTTC,CASHPTSGSSYEQYF
TRBJ2-2,TRBV19,TRBD2,few,TGTGCCAGTAGCGGGCTAGCGGGAGAGAACACCGGGGAGCTGTTTTTT,CASSGLAGENTGELFF
TRBJ1-5,TRBV7-2,NA,few,TGTGCCAGCACCATCCGGGGGCAGCCCCAGCATTTT,CASTIRGQPQHF
TRBJ2-1,TRBV6-1,NA,many,TGTGCCAGTAACGGGCCTAACAATGAGCAGTTCTTC,CASNGPNNEQFF
TRBJ1-3,TRBV27,TRBD1,many,TGTGCCAGCAGAATCAGGGGGGACTCTGGAAACACCATATATTTT,CASRIRGDSGNTIYF
TRBJ2-7,TRBV5-8,NA,many,TGTGCCAGCAGCCCTGGGATCAGCGGATACACCTACGAGCAGTACTTC,CASSPGISGYTYEQYF
TRBJ2-7,TRBV29-1,NA,NA,TGCAGCGTTGATTCTGGGGGTGGGTCCTACGAGCAGTACTTC,CSVDSGGGSYEQYF
TRBJ1-2,TRBV2,NA,many,TGTGCCAGCAGTGAGGGGTGGACGGGCGGCTACACCTTC,CASSEGWTGGYTF
TRBJ2-1,TRBV15,TRBD2,NA,TGTGCCACCAGCAGTCGTGGTAGCGGGAGATTGAATGAGCAGTTCTTC,CATSSRGSGRLNEQFF